The rows below give T cell receptor beta chains drawn from one sample of a study of PD-1 blockade in classical Hodgkin lymphoma. The repertoire was sequenced with immunoSEQ multiplex PCR; TCRdb's copy has only in-frame clones and lacks some. The sample records some 64,000 clones, 88% being singletons. This sample comprised peripheral blood mononuclear cells (PBMCs), obtained at baseline. The receptors here all came from a human donor with classical Hodgkin lymphoma. The CDR3 runs from the conserved cysteine through the conserved F or W. The D gene is left open where the match is weak. Only part of the rows carry a size: once, few, many, or a class if the clone is expanded.

D gene	J gene	CDR3 length	V gene	clone size	CDR3 DNA	CDR3 protein
.	TRBJ2-7	13	TRBV7-9	.	TGTGCCAGCAGCCCCGAGACCACCTACGAGCAGTACTTC	CASSPETTYEQYF
.	TRBJ1-4	15	TRBV15	once	TGTGCCACCAGCAGCCCCCCAGGGTTCGGCGAAAAACTGTTTTTT	CATSSPPGFGEKLFF
.	TRBJ1-4	13	TRBV6-5	.	TGTGCCAGCAGTTACCCTCAGGGAGGAAAACTGTTTTTT	CASSYPQGGKLFF
.	TRBJ2-7	13	TRBV5-1	few	TGCGCCAGCAGCTTGGTATCCAGCTACGAGCAGTACTTC	CASSLVSSYEQYF
.	TRBJ2-2	14	TRBV2	.	TGTGCCAGCAGTGACCCCCTCGTCACCGGGGAGCTGTTTTTT	CASSDPLVTGELFF
.	TRBJ1-1	13	TRBV6-5	.	TGTGCCAGCACCGAGGACTTGAACACTGAAGCTTTCTTT	CASTEDLNTEAFF
TRBD1	TRBJ1-1	16	TRBV4-3	once	TGCGCCAGCAGCCAAGGGACAGGGGGCATGAACACTGAAGCTTTCTTT	CASSQGTGGMNTEAFF
.	TRBJ2-2	13	TRBV7-3	.	TGTGCCAGCAGCCTCGGTAACACCGGGGAGCTGTTTTTT	CASSLGNTGELFF
.	TRBJ1-5	17	TRBV5-6	.	TGTGCCAGCAGCTTGGGGGCCGGGAGAGATAGCAATCAGCCCCAGCATTTT	CASSLGAGRDSNQPQHF
.	TRBJ2-2	15	TRBV5-1	.	TGCGCCAGCAGCTTGGTGGGACGAGACACCGGGGAGCTGTTTTTT	CASSLVGRDTGELFF
.	TRBJ1-5	12	TRBV19	few	TGTGCCAGTAGTATTCAGCCTCAGCCCCAGCATTTT	CASSIQPQPQHF
.	TRBJ1-1	16	TRBV11-2	.	TGTGCCAGCAGCTTAGGAATTTTAATGAAGAACACTGAAGCTTTCTTT	CASSLGILMKNTEAFF
.	TRBJ2-3	16	TRBV5-6	.	TGTGCCAGCAGCTTGGCGGGAACTCGGCGGACAGATACGCAGTATTTT	CASSLAGTRRTDTQYF
TRBD2	TRBJ2-3	14	TRBV7-8	.	TGTGCCAGCCTCCTGCACGCGGGAGCGGATACGCAGTATTTT	CASLLHAGADTQYF
.	TRBJ2-7	14	TRBV27	.	TGTGCCAGCAGTCCCTCACCCCTCTACCAGGAGCAGTACTTC	CASSPSPLYQEQYF
TRBD2	TRBJ2-1	17	TRBV6-4	once	TGTGCCAGCAGTGAGGAGGGAGCGGGGGGGCCCGGTCCTGAGCAGTTCTTC	CASSEEGAGGPGPEQFF
TRBD1	TRBJ2-7	14	TRBV27	once	TGTGCCAGCAGCGGGATCAGGGGGAGTCGGGAGCAGTACTTC	CASSGIRGSREQYF
.	TRBJ1-2	15	TRBV12-5	.	TGTGCTAGTGGTTTAAGTACAGGGACTAACTATGGCTACACCTTC	CASGLSTGTNYGYTF
.	TRBJ2-7	11	TRBV18	.	TGTGCCAGCTCACCAATAGAAGAGCAGTACTTC	CASSPIEEQYF
.	TRBJ1-5	14	TRBV19	few	TGTGCCAGTAGGGGAGGGGGTGGCAATCAGCCCCAGCATTTT	CASRGGGGNQPQHF
TRBD2	TRBJ2-1	15	TRBV18	.	TGTGCCAGCTCAGTGGGACTAGCGGCGAACAATGAGCAGTTCTTC	CASSVGLAANNEQFF
TRBD1	TRBJ2-2	16	TRBV7-2	.	TGTGCCAGCAGCTTACGGGACAGGGCGAACACCGGGGAGCTGTTTTTT	CASSLRDRANTGELFF
TRBD1	TRBJ1-5	14	TRBV2	.	TGTGCCAGCACCCGCACAGGGGACAATCAGCCCCAGCATTTT	CASTRTGDNQPQHF
.	TRBJ1-4	16	TRBV14	.	TGTGCCAGCAGCCAATGGAGGATTTCAACTAATGAAAAACTGTTTTTT	CASSQWRISTNEKLFF
.	TRBJ2-7	15	TRBV27	.	TGTGCCAGCAGTTTAACGACGGGACAATCTTACGAGCAGTACTTC	CASSLTTGQSYEQYF
.	TRBJ2-7	16	TRBV6-6	.	TGTGCCAGCAGTTACTCCGTACAGGAACCATCCTACGAGCAGTACTTC	CASSYSVQEPSYEQYF
TRBD2	TRBJ2-3	17	TRBV19	.	TGTGCCAGTAGTAATTTTTGGGCGGGGGATGTAATCGATACGCAGTATTTT	CASSNFWAGDVIDTQYF
.	TRBJ2-5	12	TRBV29-1	.	TGCAGCGTTGATCTAATAAGGGAGACCCAGTACTTC	CSVDLIRETQYF
.	TRBJ2-7	15	TRBV4-3	few	TGCGCCAGCAGCGAAGCCGACCGGGGCCTGAACGAGCAGTACTTC	CASSEADRGLNEQYF
.	TRBJ1-2	19	TRBV5-3	.	TGTGCCAGAAGCTTGGCCGCAACGAACAGCCTCCTTCCTATCTATGGCTACACCTTC	CARSLAATNSLLPIYGYTF
.	TRBJ1-1	14	TRBV6-5	.	TGTGCCAGCAGTTACCCTCAGTCTCTCACTGAAGCTTTCTTT	CASSYPQSLTEAFF
.	TRBJ2-2	13	TRBV27	.	TGTGCCAGCAGTTTGCCCAGGCTCGGGGAGCTGTTTTTT	CASSLPRLGELFF
.	TRBJ1-3	14	TRBV9	.	TGTGCCAGCAGCGCCCAGGGGTCCAGAAACACCATATATTTT	CASSAQGSRNTIYF
.	TRBJ2-5	15	TRBV10-3	.	TGTGCCATCAGCCAAGGTGGGGCAGCCGAAGAGACCCAGTACTTC	CAISQGGAAEETQYF
TRBD1	TRBJ2-5	16	TRBV5-1	.	TGCGCCAGCAGCTTGCTTCTGGGGACAGGCCAAGAGACCCAGTACTTC	CASSLLLGTGQETQYF
.	TRBJ1-2	12	TRBV2	.	TGTGCCAGCAGTGTAGTTAACTATGGCTACACCTTC	CASSVVNYGYTF
.	TRBJ2-3	17	TRBV7-3	.	TGTGCCAGCAGCCCCTTTTACCGGGACGGGAACACAGATACGCAGTATTTT	CASSPFYRDGNTDTQYF
TRBD2	TRBJ2-5	14	TRBV27	once	TGTGCCACTAGAGCGGGGGCCCGGGAAGAGACCCAGTACTTC	CATRAGAREETQYF
.	TRBJ2-2	14	TRBV6-5	.	TGTGCCAGCAGTTATCGGGAAGACACCGGGGAGCTGTTTTTT	CASSYREDTGELFF
.	TRBJ1-4	15	TRBV15	.	TGTGCCACCAGCACTTTAATTGCAACTAATGAAAAACTGTTTTTT	CATSTLIATNEKLFF
.	TRBJ1-5	15	TRBV6-1	.	TGTGCCAGCAGTGATCTCCTAATGACGCAACAGCCCCAGCATTTT	CASSDLLMTQQPQHF
TRBD2	TRBJ2-1	17	TRBV25-1	once	TGTGCCAGCAGTGTTACCGGGACTAGCGGGGGGGTTTATGAGCAGTTCTTC	CASSVTGTSGGVYEQFF
TRBD2	TRBJ2-3	21	TRBV4-3	.	TGCGCCAGCAGCCAAGAGTTCGAAGAGCTAGCGGGGGGGCCCAACACAGATACGCAGTATTTT	CASSQEFEELAGGPNTDTQYF
.	TRBJ2-7	15	TRBV4-2	few	TGTGCCAGCAGCCAAAATTGGGGGCTCGGATACGAGCAGTACTTC	CASSQNWGLGYEQYF
.	TRBJ1-1	16	TRBV9	.	TGTGCCAGCAGCGTAGCCGGGGGCTCGGTGAACACTGAAGCTTTCTTT	CASSVAGGSVNTEAFF
TRBD1	TRBJ2-5	15	TRBV18	.	TGTGCCAGCTCACCGACCGGGACAGGGCAAGAGACCCAGTACTTC	CASSPTGTGQETQYF
.	TRBJ1-1	15	TRBV27	.	TGTGCCAGCAGTTTTATTTTTGGGTCTCCCTCAGAAGCTTTCTTT	CASSFIFGSPSEAFF
.	TRBJ1-2	14	TRBV11-2	.	TGTGCCAGCAGCCCGTGGGACGGTGCCTATGGCTACACCTTC	CASSPWDGAYGYTF
.	TRBJ1-2	12	TRBV19	.	TGTGCCAGTAGGACAGGCAACTATGGCTACACCTTC	CASRTGNYGYTF
TRBD1	TRBJ1-6	17	TRBV5-1	.	TGCGCCAGCAGCTCCAGGTCGTTGACAGGGACTCATTCACCCCTCCACTTT	CASSSRSLTGTHSPLHF
.	TRBJ2-3	12	TRBV7-2	.	TGTGCCAGCAGCTTAGGTACAGATACGCAGTATTTT	CASSLGTDTQYF
.	TRBJ2-3	13	TRBV7-9	.	TGTGCCAGCAGCGCCTACTACACAGATACGCAGTATTTT	CASSAYYTDTQYF
TRBD1	TRBJ1-2	13	TRBV5-1	many	TGCGCCAGCAGCCCACAGGGGTATGAGGGCTACACCTTC	CASSPQGYEGYTF
.	TRBJ1-6	13	TRBV9	.	TGTGCCAGCAGCCCCTCGAAAGGTTCACCCCTCCACTTT	CASSPSKGSPLHF
.	TRBJ1-5	13	TRBV27	once	TGTGCCAGCAGTTTGGACCTAAATCAGCCCCAGCATTTT	CASSLDLNQPQHF